Listed here are 19 T cell receptor beta chains from one sample, sequenced in a study of PD-1 blockade in classical Hodgkin lymphoma. The patients all showed relapse after autologous stem cell transplantation, while their brentuximab vedotin exposure varied. The table came from immunoSEQ multiplex PCR; TCRdb's copy has only in-frame clones and leaves some out. The repertoire has roughly 11,000 clones, approximately 75% of them found once; the top ten carry more than 9%. This specimen consisted of peripheral blood mononuclear cells (PBMCs), obtained at baseline. All receptors come from a human donor with classical Hodgkin lymphoma.

The rearrangement links TRBV25-1 to TRBJ2-1, with TRBD1 as a possible D gene (6 bases). From germline, CDR1 is MGHDK and CDR2 SYGVNS. V was trimmed by 0 bases and J by 7 bases, leaving 10 bases between them. CDR3 size: 14 residues. As DNA, the CDR3 is TGTGCCAGCAGTGAATATCGAGGGGGTAATGAGCAGTTCTTC. It encodes CASSEYRGGNEQFF.

The chain employs TRBV4-2 and TRBJ2-1; 11 bases are shared with TRBD1. J gave up 3 bases and V 6 bases, and 7 bases lay outside the gene matches. Germline-derived CDR1 and CDR2 are LGHNA and YNFKEQ. This CDR3 contains 16 residues. CDR3 nucleotides: TGTGCCAGCAGTGCCGGGGGGACAGGGGGCTACAATGAGCAGTTCTTC. It is translated as CASSAGGTGGYNEQFF.

The chain couples TRBV2 to TRBJ1-1; D gene uncertain. V was shortened by 5 bases and J by 3 bases, with 10 bases between the two germline ends. This CDR3 region has 13 residues. Germline values: CDR1 SNHLY, CDR2 FYNNEI. CDR3 sequence: CASSITQDTEAFF. As DNA, the CDR3 is TGTGCCAGCAGTATAACCCAGGACACTGAAGCTTTCTTT.

The rearrangement uses TRBV6-1 and TRBJ1-6; D not certain. The CDR3 consists of 15 residues. Trimming removed 6 bases at V and 0 bases at J, with 9 bases between. Germline values: CDR1 MNHNS, CDR2 SASEGT. The CDR3 region is CASSVTGSYNSPLHF. The CDR3, as DNA: TGTGCCAGCAGCGTCACCGGCTCCTATAATTCACCCCTCCACTTT.

J is TRBJ1-1 and V is TRBV13; TRBD1 matches at 9 bases. This CDR3 is 15 amino acids long. The J segment lost 6 bases and the V segment lost 3 bases, leaving 8 bases of the junction unmatched. Germline CDR1 PRHDT, CDR2 FYEKMQ (reference sequence). CDR3 coding DNA: TGTGCCAGCAGCTTTCCCCGACAGGGGGTCGCTGAAGCTTTCTTT. Protein product: CASSFPRQGVAEAFF.

The sample holds a few counts of this clone. This chain links TRBV2 with TRBJ1-6; D ambiguous. CDR1 is SNHLY and CDR2 is FYNNEI in the germline V gene. This CDR3 region has 14 residues. Trimming shortened V by 4 bases and J by 7 bases, and 11 bases separated the two germline ends. CDR3 coding DNA: TGTGCCAGCAGTGGAATGGTGGGGAATTCACCCCTCCACTTT. Its protein is CASSGMVGNSPLHF.

The J gene is TRBJ2-1, the V gene TRBV18; 11 bases map to TRBD1. In germline, CDR1 is KGHSH, CDR2 LQKENI. J was trimmed by 0 bases and V by 2 bases; bases with no gene match: 0. This CDR3 region has 16 residues. CDR3: CASSPGTGGSYNEQFF. The CDR3 bases are TGTGCCAGCTCACCAGGGACAGGGGGCTCCTACAATGAGCAGTTCTTC. The entire variable domain, with the rest obtained from reference TRBV18 and TRBJ2-1, is as follows: NAGVMQNPRHLVRRRGQEARLRCSPMKGHSHVYWYRQLPEEGLKFMVYLQKENIIDESGMPKERFSAEFPKEGPSILRIQQVVRGDSAAYFCASSPGTGGSYNEQFFGPGTRLTVL.

The chain has TRBV5-4 and TRBJ2-7, with TRBD1 matching 8 bases. The CDR3 has 15 amino acids. Trimming at V came to 0 bases and at J to 3 bases, leaving 5 bases not matched to a gene. Germline values: CDR1 SGHNT, CDR2 YYREEE (reference sequence). CDR3 in amino acids: CASSLGTGPYYEQYF. The DNA for the CDR3 is TGTGCCAGCAGCTTGGGGACAGGGCCTTACTACGAGCAGTACTTC.

The rearrangement uses TRBV7-2 and TRBJ1-5, with no clear D. The CDR3 consists of 13 residues. V dropped 2 bases and J dropped 3 bases, with 5 bases sitting between them. Germline V CDR1 and CDR2: SGHTA, FQGNSA. CDR3 region: CASSLTINQPQHF. CDR3 nucleotide sequence: TGTGCCAGCAGCTTAACGATCAATCAGCCCCAGCATTTT.

The rearrangement links TRBV10-3 to TRBJ1-6, with a weak D call TRBD1 (5 bases). In germline, CDR1 is ENHRY, CDR2 SYGVKD. This CDR3 region has 14 residues. Trimming removed 2 bases at V and 8 bases at J, with 10 bases between. The CDR3 DNA follows: TGTGCCATCAGTGAGAACGGACACTATTCACCCCTCCACTTT. Protein sequence: CAISENGHYSPLHF.

This rearrangement joins TRBV5-1 to TRBJ1-3, with D possibly matching TRBD1 (6 bases). Germline-derived CDR1 and CDR2 are SGHRS and YFSETQ. V was trimmed by 2 bases and J by 1 base, leaving 7 bases between them. The CDR3 sequence is 14 residues long. CDR3 coding DNA: TGCGCCAGCAGCTTAGGGGGTTCTGGAAACACCATATATTTT. Its translation: CASSLGGSGNTIYF.

This clone was picked up one time. V usage is TRBV28 and J usage is TRBJ1-2; 7 bases line up with TRBD1. V trimming: 6 bases; J trimming: 4 bases; junction bases outside the gene matches: 11. Germline V gene lookup returns CDR1 MDHEN and CDR2 SYDVKM. The CDR3 has 15 amino acids. CDR3 DNA sequence: TGTGCCAGCAGCTACACCAGGGGGTCGGGCTATGGCTACACCTTC. Protein: CASSYTRGSGYGYTF.

This chain uses TRBV5-8 with TRBJ2-1, with D possibly TRBD2 on 6 matching bases. V lost 5 bases, J lost 6 bases, and 21 bases lay in between. Germline V CDR1 and CDR2: SGHTS, YDEGEE. CDR3 length equals 16 residues. The CDR3 loop is CASSSKTSQGGNEQFF. CDR3 nucleotides: TGTGCCAGCAGTTCTAAAACTAGCCAGGGAGGCAATGAGCAGTTCTTC.

The chain links TRBV30 to TRBJ1-2, with 7 positions matching TRBD1. With V trimmed by 3 bases and J by 4 bases, 8 bases remained unmatched. Germline CDR1 is GTSNPN and CDR2 is SVGIG (reference sequence). The CDR3 consists of 14 residues. CDR3 sequence reads: CAWSRTGKSYGYTF. The CDR3 DNA reads as TGTGCCTGGAGCCGGACAGGAAAATCCTATGGCTACACCTTC.

To note about this clone: The junction shows a germline mismatch at one end, possibly a read error. This CDR3 is also generated by other DNA sequences in the sample. The V gene is TRBV4-2, the J gene TRBJ2-7; D is unclear. The germline V gene encodes CDR1 LGHNA and CDR2 YNFKEQ. The CDR3 has 12 amino acids. The CDR3 nucleotides read TGTGCCAGCAGCCAAGTTCCCTACGAGCAATACTTC. Residues: CASSQVPYEQYF.

This chain uses TRBV9 with TRBJ1-5, with no clear D. The germline V and J ends were trimmed by 4 bases and 1 base, with 12 bases remaining between them. CDR3 length: 15 amino acids. Germline lookup yields CDR1 SGDLS and CDR2 YYNGEE. The CDR3 DNA sequence: TGTGCCAGCAGCTCAGCGGGTGGCAGCAATCAGCCCCAGCATTTT. Translating it yields CASSSAGGSNQPQHF. Full variable domain (remainder filled in from reference TRBV9 and TRBJ1-5): DSGVTQTPKHLITATGQRVTLRCSPRSGDLSVYWYQQSLDQGLQFLIQYYNGEERAKGNILERFSAQQFPDLHSELNLSSLELGDSALYFCASSSAGGSNQPQHFGDGTRLSIL.

This clone occurred once. The chain couples TRBV4-3 to TRBJ1-6; no firm D call. Germline V CDR1 and CDR2: LGHNA, YSLEER. Deletions cut 1 base from V and 2 bases from J, with 6 bases between. CDR3 length: 15 residues. The CDR3 bases are TGCGCCAGCAGCCAAGGCAATACCTATAATTCACCCCTCCACTTT. It codes for CASSQGNTYNSPLHF.

This rearrangement joins TRBV5-4 to TRBJ2-7; D is ambiguous. Germline V gene data show CDR1 as SGHNT and CDR2 as YYREEE (reference sequence). This CDR3 contains 13 residues. V was clipped by 4 bases and J by 5 bases, with 13 bases between them. This chain's CDR3 is CASSHPVRDEQYF. The CDR3 DNA is TGTGCCAGCAGCCACCCGGTTAGAGACGAGCAGTACTTC. The entire variable domain, with the rest obtained from reference TRBV5-4 and TRBJ2-7, is as follows: ETGVTQSPTHLIKTRGQQVTLRCSSQSGHNTVSWYQQALGQGPQFIFQYYREEENGRGNFPPRFSGLQFPNYSSELNVNALELDDSALYLCASSHPVRDEQYFGPGTRLTVT.

The V gene is TRBV11-3, the J gene TRBJ2-2; D is uncertain. The germline V gene encodes CDR1 SGHNT and CDR2 YENEEA. Deletions cut 4 bases from V and 2 bases from J, with 2 bases between. The CDR3 spans 12 residues. CDR3 in amino acids: CASSSNTGELFF. In nucleotides, the CDR3 is TGTGCCAGCAGCTCTAACACCGGGGAGCTGTTTTTT.